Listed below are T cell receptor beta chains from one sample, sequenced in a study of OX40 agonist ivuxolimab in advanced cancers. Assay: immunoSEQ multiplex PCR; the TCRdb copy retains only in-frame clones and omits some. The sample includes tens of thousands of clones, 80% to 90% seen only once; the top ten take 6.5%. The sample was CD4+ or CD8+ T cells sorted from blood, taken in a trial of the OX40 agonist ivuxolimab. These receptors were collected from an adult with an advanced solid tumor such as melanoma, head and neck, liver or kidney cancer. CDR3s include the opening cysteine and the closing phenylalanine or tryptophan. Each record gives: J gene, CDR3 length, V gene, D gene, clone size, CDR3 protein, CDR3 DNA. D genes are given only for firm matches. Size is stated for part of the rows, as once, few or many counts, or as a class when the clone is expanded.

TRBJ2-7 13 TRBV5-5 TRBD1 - CASSLRGQAEQYF TGTGCCAGCAGCTTGCGGGGACAGGCCGAGCAGTACTTC
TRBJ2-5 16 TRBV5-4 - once CASSPWPVLYQETQYF TGTGCCAGCAGCCCGTGGCCCGTCCTTTACCAAGAGACCCAGTACTTC
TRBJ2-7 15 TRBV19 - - CASSSTGTGYYEQYF TGTGCCAGTAGTTCTACCGGGACGGGATACTACGAGCAGTACTTC
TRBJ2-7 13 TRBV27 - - CASTPNSGHEQYF TGTGCCAGCACCCCGAATAGTGGGCACGAGCAGTACTTC
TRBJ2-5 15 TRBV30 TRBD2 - CAWSPSGGASETQYF TGTGCCTGGAGTCCAAGCGGGGGGGCCTCAGAGACCCAGTACTTC
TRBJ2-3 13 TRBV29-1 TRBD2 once CSAGLADTDTQYF TGCAGCGCGGGACTAGCGGACACAGATACGCAGTATTTT
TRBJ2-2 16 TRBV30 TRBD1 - CAWSIWGTGNTGELFF TGTGCCTGGAGTATATGGGGGACAGGGAACACCGGGGAGCTGTTTTTT
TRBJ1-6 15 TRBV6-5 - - CASSWVGPSNSPLHF TGTGCCAGCAGTTGGGTGGGACCAAGTAATTCACCCCTCCACTTT
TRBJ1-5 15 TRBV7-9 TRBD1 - CASSLTGTANQPQHF TGTGCCAGCAGTCTAACCGGGACAGCAAATCAGCCCCAGCATTTT
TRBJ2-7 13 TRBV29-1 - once CSVDSGNTYEQYF TGCAGCGTTGATTCGGGAAACACCTACGAGCAGTACTTC
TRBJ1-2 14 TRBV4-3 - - CASSQVSRVGGYTF TGCGCCAGCAGCCAAGTCAGCAGGGTAGGAGGCTACACCTTC
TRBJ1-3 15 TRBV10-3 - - CAISESTDSGNTIYF TGTGCCATCAGTGAGTCTACAGACTCTGGAAACACCATATATTTT
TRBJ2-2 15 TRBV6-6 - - CASDGGAGNTGELFF TGTGCCAGCGACGGTGGCGCTGGAAATACCGGGGAGCTGTTTTTT
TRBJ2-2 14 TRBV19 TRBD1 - CASRTGVFTGELFF TGTGCCAGTAGGACAGGGGTATTCACCGGGGAGCTGTTTTTT
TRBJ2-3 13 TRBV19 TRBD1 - CASSTGGPDTQYF TGTGCCAGTAGTACAGGGGGCCCAGATACGCAGTATTTT
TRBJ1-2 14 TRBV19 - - CASSIEGTGYGYTF TGTGCCAGTAGTATAGAGGGAACAGGCTATGGCTACACCTTC
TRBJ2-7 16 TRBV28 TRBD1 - CASSHPGQGTSYEQYF TGTGCCAGCAGTCATCCGGGACAGGGGACCTCCTACGAGCAGTACTTC
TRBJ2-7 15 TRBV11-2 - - CASSLDFDRNYEQYF TGCGCCAGCAGCTTAGATTTTGACCGAAACTACGAGCAGTACTTC
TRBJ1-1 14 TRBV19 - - CASSIEGGYTEAFF TGTGCCAGTAGTATAGAAGGTGGTTACACTGAAGCTTTCTTT
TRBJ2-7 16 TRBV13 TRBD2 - CASSPRQRDYGYEQYF TGTGCCAGCAGTCCCAGGCAGCGGGACTATGGGTACGAGCAGTACTTC
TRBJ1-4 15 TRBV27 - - CASSLVAGAWEKLFF TGTGCCAGCAGTTTGGTTGCGGGGGCCTGGGAAAAACTGTTTTTT
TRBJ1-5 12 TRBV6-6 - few CASSELTQPQHF TGTGCCAGCTCCGAGTTGACTCAGCCCCAGCATTTT
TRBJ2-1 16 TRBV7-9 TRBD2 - CASSSSSGRAYNEQFF TGTGCCAGCAGCTCCTCTAGCGGGAGGGCCTACAATGAGCAGTTCTTC
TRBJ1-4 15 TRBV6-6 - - CASSNRPATNEKLFF TGTGCCAGCAGTAACCGACCGGCAACTAATGAAAAACTGTTTTTT
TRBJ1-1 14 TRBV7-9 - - CASSLVVGNTEAFF TGTGCCAGCAGCTTAGTTGTGGGGAACACTGAAGCTTTCTTT
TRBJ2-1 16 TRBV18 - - CASSPRDKRPMNEQFF TGTGCCAGCTCACCTAGGGACAAACGACCTATGAATGAGCAGTTCTTC
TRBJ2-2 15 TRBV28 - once CASSLMGGNTGELFF TGTGCCAGCAGTTTGATGGGGGGGAACACCGGGGAGCTGTTTTTT
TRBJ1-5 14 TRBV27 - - CASSLLGGTQPQHF TGTGCCAGCAGTTTATTGGGGGGTACTCAGCCCCAGCATTTT
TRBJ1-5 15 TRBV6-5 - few CASSYSLSAGQPQHF TGTGCCAGCAGTTACTCGTTAAGTGCCGGTCAGCCCCAGCATTTT
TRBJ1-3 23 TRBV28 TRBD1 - CASSLWLETVGDRGQGAGNTIYF TGTGCCAGCAGTTTATGGCTCGAGACTGTTGGAGACAGGGGGCAGGGAGCTGGAAACACCATATATTTT
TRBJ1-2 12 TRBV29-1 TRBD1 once CSVDLQGDGYTF TGCAGCGTTGATTTACAGGGGGATGGCTACACCTTC
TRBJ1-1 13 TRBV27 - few CASSTAPNTEAFF TGTGCCAGCAGTACAGCACCGAACACTGAAGCTTTCTTT
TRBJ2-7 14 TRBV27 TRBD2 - CASSFSGDSYEQYF TGTGCCAGCAGTTTTAGCGGGGATTCCTACGAGCAGTACTTC
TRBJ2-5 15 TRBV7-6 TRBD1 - CASRYGQGARETQYF TGTGCCAGCAGATATGGACAGGGGGCCCGTGAGACCCAGTACTTC
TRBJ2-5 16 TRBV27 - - CASSGSGGAGWETQYF TGTGCCAGCAGTGGGTCGGGTGGGGCAGGGTGGGAGACCCAGTACTTC
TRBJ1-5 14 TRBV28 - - CASSLWQENQPQHF TGTGCCAGCAGTTTATGGCAGGAGAATCAGCCCCAGCATTTT
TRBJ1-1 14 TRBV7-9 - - CASSSTGGNTEAFF TGTGCCAGCAGCTCAACAGGTGGCAACACTGAAGCTTTCTTT
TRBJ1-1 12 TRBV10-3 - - CAISESVWEAFF TGTGCCATCAGTGAGTCGGTGTGGGAAGCTTTCTTT
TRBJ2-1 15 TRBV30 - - CAWSVGGLTYNEQFF TGTGCCTGGAGTGTCGGCGGGCTCACCTACAATGAGCAGTTCTTC
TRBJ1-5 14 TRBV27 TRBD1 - CASSGDRGTWPQHF TGTGCCAGCAGCGGGGACAGGGGAACATGGCCCCAGCATTTT
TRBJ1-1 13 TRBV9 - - CASSLVQGTEAFF TGTGCCAGCAGCCTGGTTCAGGGGACTGAAGCTTTCTTT
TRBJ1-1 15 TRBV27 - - CASSLSGILNTEAFF TGTGCCAGCAGTTTATCGGGGATATTGAACACTGAAGCTTTCTTT
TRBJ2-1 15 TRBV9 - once CASSVEGGAYNEQFF TGTGCCAGCAGCGTAGAGGGGGGAGCCTACAATGAGCAGTTCTTC
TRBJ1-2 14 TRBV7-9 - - CASSLGTKDYGYTF TGTGCCAGCAGCTTAGGGACAAAGGACTATGGCTACACCTTC
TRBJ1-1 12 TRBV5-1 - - CATRASNTEAFF TGCGCCACTAGAGCCTCGAACACTGAAGCTTTCTTT
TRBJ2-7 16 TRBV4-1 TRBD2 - CASSQDRAGGQGEQYF TGCGCCAGCAGCCAAGATCGAGCGGGAGGGCAAGGTGAGCAGTACTTC
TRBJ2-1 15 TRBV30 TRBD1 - CAWSTGQGSYNEQFF TGTGCCTGGAGTACCGGACAGGGCTCCTACAATGAGCAGTTCTTC
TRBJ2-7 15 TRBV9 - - CASSVSQGQVYEQYF TGTGCCAGCAGCGTCTCGCAGGGGCAGGTATACGAGCAGTACTTC
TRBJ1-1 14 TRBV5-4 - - CASSLDWENTEAFF TGTGCCAGCAGCTTGGATTGGGAGAACACTGAAGCTTTCTTT
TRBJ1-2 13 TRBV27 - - CASSLEGLGGYTF TGTGCCAGCAGTTTAGAAGGGCTGGGTGGCTACACCTTC
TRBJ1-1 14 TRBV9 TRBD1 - CASSAPTGSTEAFF TGTGCCAGCAGCGCCCCGACAGGGAGTACTGAAGCTTTCTTT
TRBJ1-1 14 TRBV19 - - CASSLQGLNTEAFF TGTGCCAGTAGCCTACAGGGTTTGAACACTGAAGCTTTCTTT
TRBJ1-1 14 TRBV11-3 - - CASMDGGLNTEAFF TGTGCCAGCATGGACGGGGGACTGAACACTGAAGCTTTCTTT
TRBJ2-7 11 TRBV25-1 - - CASRGTYEQYF TGTGCCAGCAGGGGGACGTACGAGCAGTACTTC
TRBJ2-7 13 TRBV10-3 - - CAISGNSSYEQYF TGTGCCATCAGTGGAAATTCCTCCTACGAGCAGTACTTC
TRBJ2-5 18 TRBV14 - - CASSQGLGTGALFETQYF TGTGCCAGCAGCCAAGGCCTAGGTACAGGTGCCTTGTTTGAGACCCAGTACTTC
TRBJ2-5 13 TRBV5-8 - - CASSLVWEGTQYF TGTGCCAGCAGCTTGGTCTGGGAAGGGACCCAGTACTTC
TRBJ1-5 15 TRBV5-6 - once CASSRRGSSNQPQHF TGTGCCAGCAGCAGGAGGGGGTCCAGCAATCAGCCCCAGCATTTT